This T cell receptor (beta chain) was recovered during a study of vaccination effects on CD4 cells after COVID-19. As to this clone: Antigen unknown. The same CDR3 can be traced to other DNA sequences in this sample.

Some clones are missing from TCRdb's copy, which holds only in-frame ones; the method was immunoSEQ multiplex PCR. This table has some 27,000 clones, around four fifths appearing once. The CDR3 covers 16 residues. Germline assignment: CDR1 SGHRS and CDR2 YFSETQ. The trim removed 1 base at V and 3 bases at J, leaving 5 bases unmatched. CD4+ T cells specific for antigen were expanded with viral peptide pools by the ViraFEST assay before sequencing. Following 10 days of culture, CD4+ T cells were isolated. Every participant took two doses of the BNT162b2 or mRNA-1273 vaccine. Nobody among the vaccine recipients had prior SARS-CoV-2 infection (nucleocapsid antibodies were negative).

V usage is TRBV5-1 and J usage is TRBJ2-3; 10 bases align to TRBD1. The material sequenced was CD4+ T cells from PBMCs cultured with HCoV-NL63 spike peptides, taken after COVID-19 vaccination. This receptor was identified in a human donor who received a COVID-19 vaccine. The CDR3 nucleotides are TGCGCCAGCAGCTTGTTAGGGGACAGGGGTACAGATACGCAGTATTTT. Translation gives CASSLLGDRGTDTQYF. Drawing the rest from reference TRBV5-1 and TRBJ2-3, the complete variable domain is KAGVTQTPRYLIKTRGQQVTLSCSPISGHRSVSWYQQTPGQGLQFLFEYFSETQRNKGNFPGRFSGRQFSNSRSEMNVSTLELGDSALYLCASSLLGDRGTDTQYFGPGTRLTVL.